This TCR beta chain originates from a study of blood T cells in healthy people across ages. About the study: Capturing about one barcoded beta molecule per two T cells was achieved by template switching.

With 8 bases clipped from V and 5 bases from J, the junction kept 8 bases outside the gene matches. This CDR3 contains 13 residues. Germline values: CDR1 MGHDK, CDR2 SYGVNS. Primed by a sample-barcoded 5' primer and a J-beta primer mix, a second PCR proceeded for about 7 to 12 cycles. TCRdb independently ran MiXCR on the 5' RACE reads; one entry per CDR3 protein. Of roughly 800,000 distinct CDR3 sequences listed, roughly 60% are singletons. The sample consisted of blood. The chain has TRBV25-1 and TRBJ1-2, with 7 positions matching TRBD1. The clonotype was recovered from a man aged 25-45 years in good health. CDR3 bases: TGTGCCAGCGGGGGAACAGGGGCGTATGGCTACACCTTC. Its translation is CASGGTGAYGYTF.